This TCR beta chain was observed in a study of high-grade serous ovarian cancer treatment subgroups. The overall study: On average, roughly 14,000 reads and several thousand unique TCR beta rearrangements were obtained per sample.

With respect to this clone: Its antigen is still unknown.

Study conclusions and caveats: TCR relatedness rose with neoantigen level and trended with mutation load.

Tumor tissue was taken before any definitive surgery or chemotherapy was given. Method: immunoSEQ multiplex PCR; TCRdb's copy keeps in-frame clones and lacks some. The profile covers more than 2,000 clones, with around three quarters appearing a single time and roughly 8% taken by the ten largest. This CDR3 has 16 residues. Germline assignment: CDR1 SNHLY and CDR2 FYNNEI. Trimming at V came to 6 bases and at J to 1 base, leaving 4 bases not matched to a gene. This chain connects TRBV2 to TRBJ2-2, with 11 bases that match TRBD2. This clonotype originated in a human donor with high-grade serous ovarian cancer. The specimen was tumor tissue. CDR3 sequence (DNA): TGTGCCAGCAGCCCGACTAGCGGGGTGAACACCGGGGAGCTGTTTTTT. Protein sequence: CASSPTSGVNTGELFF.